A selection of T cell receptor beta chains follows, all from one sample in a study of blood T cell repertoires in COVID-19. Assay used: immunoSEQ multiplex PCR; TCRdb lists only in-frame clones, some missing. The data hold about 160,000 clones, with approximately 80% observed a single time. Sequenced material: peripheral blood. These receptor sequences come from a human donor in a cohort sampled during active COVID-19. The CDR3 runs from the conserved cysteine through the conserved F or W. The D gene is left open where the match is weak. Clone size appears in some rows only: once, few, many, or a class for an expanded clone.

j_gene	d_gene	abundance	v_gene	CDR3aa	CDR3nt
TRBJ2-4	NA	NA	TRBV12-3/TRBV12-4	CASSNSGLDIQYF	TGTGCCAGCAGTAATAGCGGACTGGACATTCAGTACTTC
TRBJ1-4	TRBD1	NA	TRBV9	CASSAPGQGTEKLFF	TGTGCCAGCAGCGCTCCCGGACAGGGCACGGAAAAACTGTTTTTT
TRBJ1-4	TRBD1	NA	TRBV5-5	CASSGGTGVKLFF	TGTGCCAGCAGCGGAGGGACAGGGGTAAAACTGTTTTTT
TRBJ1-5	NA	NA	TRBV27	CASSFDKNAYQPQHF	TGTGCCAGCAGTTTCGACAAAAACGCCTATCAGCCCCAGCATTTT
TRBJ1-6	NA	NA	TRBV30	CAWSVRGGDGNSPLHF	TGTGCCTGGAGTGTTAGGGGGGGCGACGGGAATTCACCCCTCCACTTT
TRBJ1-1	NA	NA	TRBV6-5	CASVGGRGRIEAFF	TGTGCCAGCGTAGGGGGGAGGGGAAGGATTGAAGCTTTCTTT
TRBJ1-1	NA	NA	TRBV3-1/TRBV3-2	CASSPHRERGTEAFF	TGTGCCAGCAGCCCGCACAGGGAAAGGGGCACTGAAGCTTTCTTT
TRBJ2-2	NA	NA	TRBV7-2	CASKLMVPGELFF	TGTGCCAGCAAGCTTATGGTCCCCGGGGAGCTGTTTTTT
TRBJ1-5	NA	NA	TRBV12-2	CASRYRWIEFSNQPQHF	TGTGCAAGTCGTTACAGGTGGATCGAATTTAGCAATCAGCCCCAGCATTTT
TRBJ1-2	TRBD1	once	TRBV24-1	CATSDATGVDYGYTF	TGTGCCACCAGTGATGCCACAGGGGTCGACTATGGCTACACCTTC
TRBJ1-5	NA	NA	TRBV4-3	CASSQDGPGSNQPQHF	TGCGCCAGCAGCCAAGATGGTCCAGGAAGCAATCAGCCCCAGCATTTT
TRBJ2-5	TRBD2	NA	TRBV5-1	CASSPPGGQETQYF	TGCGCCAGCAGCCCCCCGGGGGGGCAAGAGACCCAGTACTTC
TRBJ2-1	NA	once	TRBV27	CASIAQNNEQFF	TGTGCCAGCATAGCGCAGAACAATGAGCAGTTCTTC
TRBJ1-1	NA	few	TRBV25-1	CASSRGGQEEAFF	TGTGCCAGCAGTCGTGGCGGGCAAGAAGAAGCTTTCTTT
TRBJ1-2	TRBD1	NA	TRBV4-3	CASSQYRDRDYGYTF	TGCGCCAGCAGCCAATACCGGGACAGGGACTATGGCTACACCTTC
TRBJ2-7	TRBD1	NA	TRBV7-9	CASSFGQGVSYEQYF	TGTGCCAGCAGCTTCGGACAGGGTGTCTCCTACGAGCAGTACTTC
TRBJ1-1	NA	NA	TRBV11-1	CASSLAGVNTEAFF	TGTGCCAGCAGCTTAGCAGGGGTGAACACTGAAGCTTTCTTT
TRBJ2-1	TRBD2	NA	TRBV7-3	CASSLRPPGLYNEQFF	TGTGCCAGCAGCTTAAGACCGCCGGGACTATACAATGAGCAGTTCTTC
TRBJ1-1	TRBD1	NA	TRBV5-4	CASSGSGQGGGEAFF	TGTGCCAGCAGCGGTTCGGGACAGGGGGGAGGTGAAGCTTTCTTT
TRBJ1-2	NA	once	TRBV11-1	CASSPGPGALYGYTF	TGTGCCAGCAGCCCAGGCCCAGGGGCCCTCTATGGCTACACCTTC
TRBJ2-7	NA	NA	TRBV2	CASLGGRNSYEQYF	TGTGCCAGCCTAGGGGGACGGAACTCCTACGAGCAGTACTTC
TRBJ1-6	TRBD1	NA	TRBV7-2	CASSLGDRGSSPLHF	TGTGCCAGCAGCTTAGGCGACAGGGGGTCCTCACCCCTCCACTTT
TRBJ2-5	TRBD2	once	TRBV9	CASSDPSGGLEETQYF	TGTGCCAGCAGCGATCCTAGCGGGGGATTAGAAGAGACCCAGTACTTC
TRBJ2-1	TRBD2	NA	TRBV12-5	CASGLGGSGRWDEQFF	TGTGCTAGTGGTTTGGGTGGTAGCGGGAGATGGGATGAGCAGTTCTTC
TRBJ2-3	NA	NA	TRBV7-9	CASSSQGGLSTDTQYF	TGTGCCAGCAGCTCCCAAGGGGGTTTAAGCACAGATACGCAGTATTTT
TRBJ2-1	NA	NA	TRBV11-2	CASSLASMNNEQFF	TGTGCCAGCAGCTTAGCGAGCATGAACAATGAGCAGTTCTTC
TRBJ1-2	TRBD1	NA	TRBV3-1/TRBV3-2	CASSQDRGQGEGYTF	TGTGCCAGCAGCCAAGATCGCGGGCAGGGGGAGGGCTACACCTTC
TRBJ1-2	TRBD1	NA	TRBV3-1/TRBV3-2	CASSPPRDRVHYGYTF	TGTGCCAGCAGCCCGCCTCGGGACAGGGTTCACTATGGCTACACCTTC
TRBJ2-1	NA	NA	TRBV16	CASSQSPTTGNEQFF	TGTGCCAGCAGCCAATCCCCCACTACGGGCAATGAGCAGTTCTTC
TRBJ1-6	NA	NA	TRBV16	CASSQSPPLHF	TGTGCCAGCAGCCAAAGCCCACCCCTCCACTTT
TRBJ1-4	NA	few	TRBV25-1	CASSQRGGEKLFF	TGTGCCAGCAGTCAACGGGGGGGGGAAAAACTGTTTTTT